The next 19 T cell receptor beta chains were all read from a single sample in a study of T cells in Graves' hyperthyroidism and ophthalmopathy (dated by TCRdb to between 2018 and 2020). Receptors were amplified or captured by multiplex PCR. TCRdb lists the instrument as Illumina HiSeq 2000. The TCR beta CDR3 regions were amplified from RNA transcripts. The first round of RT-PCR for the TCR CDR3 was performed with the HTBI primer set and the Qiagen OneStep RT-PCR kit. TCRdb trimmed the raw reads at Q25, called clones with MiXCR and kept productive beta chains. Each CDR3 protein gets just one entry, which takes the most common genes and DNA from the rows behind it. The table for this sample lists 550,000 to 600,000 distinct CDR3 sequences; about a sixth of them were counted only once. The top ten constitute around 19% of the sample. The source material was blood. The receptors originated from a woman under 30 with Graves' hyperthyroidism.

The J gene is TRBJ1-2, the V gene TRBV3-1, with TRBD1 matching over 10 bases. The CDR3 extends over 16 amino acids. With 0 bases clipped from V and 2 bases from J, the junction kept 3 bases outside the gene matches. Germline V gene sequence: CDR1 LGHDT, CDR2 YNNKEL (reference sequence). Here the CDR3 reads CASSQEPGQGNYGYTF. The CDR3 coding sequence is TGTGCCAGCAGCCAAGAACCGGGACAGGGGAACTATGGCTACACCTTC.

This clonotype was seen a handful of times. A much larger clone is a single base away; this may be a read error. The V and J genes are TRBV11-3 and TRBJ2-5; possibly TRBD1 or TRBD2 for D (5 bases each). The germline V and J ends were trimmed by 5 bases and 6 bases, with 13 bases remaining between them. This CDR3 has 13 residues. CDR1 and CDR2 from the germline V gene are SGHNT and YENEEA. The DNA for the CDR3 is TGTGCCAGCAGCACCGGGACCATGCAGACCCAGTACTTC. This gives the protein CASSTGTMQTQYF.

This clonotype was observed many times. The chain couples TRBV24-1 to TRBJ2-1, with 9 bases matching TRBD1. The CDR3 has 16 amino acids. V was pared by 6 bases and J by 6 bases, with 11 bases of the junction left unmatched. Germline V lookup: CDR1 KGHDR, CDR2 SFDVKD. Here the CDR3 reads CATSSNPGTGINEQFF. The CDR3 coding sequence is TGTGCCACCAGTTCAAATCCCGGGACAGGGATCAATGAGCAGTTCTTC.

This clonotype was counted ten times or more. The CDR3 DNA reads TGTGCCAGCAGCGACCGGGCGATAAACACTGAAGCTTTCTTT. It is translated as CASSDRAINTEAFF. This chain joins TRBV7-2 and TRBJ1-1; no firm D call. V lost 5 bases, J lost 2 bases, and 12 bases lay in between. Germline CDR1 SGHTA, CDR2 FQGNSA. This CDR3 comprises 14 residues.

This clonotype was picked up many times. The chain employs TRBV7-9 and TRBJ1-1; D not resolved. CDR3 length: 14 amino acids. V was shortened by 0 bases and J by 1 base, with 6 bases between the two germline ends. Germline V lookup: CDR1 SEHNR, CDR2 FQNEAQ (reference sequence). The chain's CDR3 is CASSLAAGNTEAFF. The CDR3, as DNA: TGTGCCAGCAGCTTAGCGGCAGGGAACACTGAAGCTTTCTTT.

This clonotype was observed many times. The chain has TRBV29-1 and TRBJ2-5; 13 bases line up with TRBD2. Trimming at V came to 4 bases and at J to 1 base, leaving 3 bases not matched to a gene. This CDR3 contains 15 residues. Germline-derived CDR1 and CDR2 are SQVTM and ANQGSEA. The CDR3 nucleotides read TGCAGCGTTGGGACTAGCGGGAGTTTCCAAGAGACCCAGTACTTC. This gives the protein CSVGTSGSFQETQYF.

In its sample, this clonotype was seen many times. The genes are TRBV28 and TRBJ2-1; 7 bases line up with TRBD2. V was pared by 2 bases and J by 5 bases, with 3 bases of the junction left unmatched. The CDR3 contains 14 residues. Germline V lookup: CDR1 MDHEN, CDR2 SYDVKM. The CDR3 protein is CASSLGGSHNEQFF. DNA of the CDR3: TGTGCCAGCAGTTTAGGCGGGAGTCACAATGAGCAGTTCTTC.

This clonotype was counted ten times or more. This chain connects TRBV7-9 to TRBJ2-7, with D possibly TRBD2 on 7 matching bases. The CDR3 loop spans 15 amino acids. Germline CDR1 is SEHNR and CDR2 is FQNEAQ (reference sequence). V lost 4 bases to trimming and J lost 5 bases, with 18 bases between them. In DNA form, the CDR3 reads TGTGCCAGCAGCTCCCGGGGGGCCGATTTACACGAGCAGTACTTC. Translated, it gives CASSSRGADLHEQYF.

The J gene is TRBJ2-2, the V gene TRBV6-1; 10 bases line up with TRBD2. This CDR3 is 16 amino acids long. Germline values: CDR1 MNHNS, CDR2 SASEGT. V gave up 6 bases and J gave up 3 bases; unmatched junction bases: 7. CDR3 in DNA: TGTGCCAGCAGCCCCATCGGACTAGCGGACACCGGGGAGCTGTTTTTT. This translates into CASSPIGLADTGELFF.

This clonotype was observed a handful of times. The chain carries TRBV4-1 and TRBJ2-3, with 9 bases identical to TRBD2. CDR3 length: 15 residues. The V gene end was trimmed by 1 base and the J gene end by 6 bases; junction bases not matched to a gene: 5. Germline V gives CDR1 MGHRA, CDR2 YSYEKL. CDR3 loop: CASSQVAGGRDTQYF. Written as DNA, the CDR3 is TGCGCCAGCAGCCAAGTTGCGGGGGGGAGGGATACGCAGTATTTT.

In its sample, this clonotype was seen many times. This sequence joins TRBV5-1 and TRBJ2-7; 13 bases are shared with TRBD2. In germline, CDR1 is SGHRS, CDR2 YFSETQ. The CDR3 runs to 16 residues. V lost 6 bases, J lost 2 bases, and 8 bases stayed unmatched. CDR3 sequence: CASTRTSGSNAYEQYF. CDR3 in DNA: TGCGCCAGCACCAGGACTAGCGGGAGTAATGCCTACGAGCAGTACTTC.

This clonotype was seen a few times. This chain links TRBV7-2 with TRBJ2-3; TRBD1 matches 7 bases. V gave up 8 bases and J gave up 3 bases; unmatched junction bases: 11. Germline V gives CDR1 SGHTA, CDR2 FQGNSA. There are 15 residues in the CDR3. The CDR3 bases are TGTGCCAGCGCGCGTACAGGGGCTAGAACAGATACGCAGTATTTT. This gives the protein CASARTGARTDTQYF.

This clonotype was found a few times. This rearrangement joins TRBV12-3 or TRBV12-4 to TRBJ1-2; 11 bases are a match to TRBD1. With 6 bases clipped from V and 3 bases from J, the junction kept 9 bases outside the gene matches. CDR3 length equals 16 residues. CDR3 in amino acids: CASSRGQGALDYGYTF. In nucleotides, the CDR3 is TGTGCCAGCAGCCGCGGACAGGGGGCTTTGGACTATGGCTACACCTTC.

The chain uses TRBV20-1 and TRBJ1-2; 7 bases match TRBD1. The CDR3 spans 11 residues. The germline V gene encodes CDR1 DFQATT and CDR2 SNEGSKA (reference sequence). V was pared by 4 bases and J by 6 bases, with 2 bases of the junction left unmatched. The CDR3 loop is CSAKRGHGYTF. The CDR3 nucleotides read TGCAGTGCTAAGAGGGGGCATGGCTACACCTTC.

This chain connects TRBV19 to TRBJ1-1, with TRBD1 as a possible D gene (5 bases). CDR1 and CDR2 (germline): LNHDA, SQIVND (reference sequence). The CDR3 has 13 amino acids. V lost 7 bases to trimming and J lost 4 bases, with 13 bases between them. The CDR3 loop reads CASNYPGGTEAFF. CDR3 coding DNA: TGTGCCAGTAATTATCCTGGGGGCACTGAAGCTTTCTTT.

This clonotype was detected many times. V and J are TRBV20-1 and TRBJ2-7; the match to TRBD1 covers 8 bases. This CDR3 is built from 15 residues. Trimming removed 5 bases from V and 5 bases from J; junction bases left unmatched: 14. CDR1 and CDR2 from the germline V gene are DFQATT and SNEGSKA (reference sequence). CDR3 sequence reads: CSAGQTGTGYHEQYF. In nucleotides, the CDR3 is TGCAGTGCTGGTCAAACCGGGACAGGTTACCACGAGCAGTACTTC.

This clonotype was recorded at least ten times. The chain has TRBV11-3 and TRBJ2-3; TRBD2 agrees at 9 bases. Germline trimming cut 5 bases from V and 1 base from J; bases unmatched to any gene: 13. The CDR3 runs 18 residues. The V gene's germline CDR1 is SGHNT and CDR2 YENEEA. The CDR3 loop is CASSPYGASGVRTDTQYF. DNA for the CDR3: TGTGCCAGCAGCCCCTATGGCGCTAGCGGGGTTCGCACAGATACGCAGTATTTT.

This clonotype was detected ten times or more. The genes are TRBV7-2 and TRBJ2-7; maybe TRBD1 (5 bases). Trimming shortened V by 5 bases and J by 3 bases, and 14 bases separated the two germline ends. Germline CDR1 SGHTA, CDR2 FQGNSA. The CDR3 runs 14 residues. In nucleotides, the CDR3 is TGTGCCAGCAGCGGGCTAGAAGGGGTCTACGAGCAGTACTTC. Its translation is CASSGLEGVYEQYF.

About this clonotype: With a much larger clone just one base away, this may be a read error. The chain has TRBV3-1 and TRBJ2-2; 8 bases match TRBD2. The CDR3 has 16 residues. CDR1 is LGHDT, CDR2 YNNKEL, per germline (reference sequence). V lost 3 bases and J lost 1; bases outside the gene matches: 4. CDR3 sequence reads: CASSHARGGNTGELFF. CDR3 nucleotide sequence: TGTGCCAGCAGCCACGCCCGGGGGGGGAACACCGGGGAGCTGTTTTTT.